The present T cell receptor (beta chain) was sequenced within a study of T cells in Graves' hyperthyroidism and ophthalmopathy. RNA transcripts were the template for amplifying TCR beta CDR3 regions. In the first-round RT-PCR of the TCR CDR3, the HTBI primer set was used. TCRdb ran MiXCR on the multiplex PCR reads and lists one entry per CDR3 protein. The sample holds around 690,000 distinct CDR3 sequences, roughly 17% seen once. Germline V gene data show CDR1 as SGDLS and CDR2 as YYNGEE. The CDR3 extends over 15 amino acids. Germline trimming cut 4 bases from V and 3 bases from J; bases unmatched to any gene: 5. In its sample, this clonotype was seen many times.

This clonotype was obtained from a man aged 50-60 years with Graves' hyperthyroidism. The chain couples TRBV9 to TRBJ2-3; 10 bases are a match to TRBD2. Specimen: blood. CDR3 coding DNA: TGTGCCAGCAGCCAAAGCGGGAGGGCTACAGATACGCAGTATTTT. Its protein is CASSQSGRATDTQYF. Combining the CDR3 with reference TRBV9 and TRBJ2-3 gives the whole variable domain DSGVTQTPKHLITATGQRVTLRCSPRSGDLSVYWYQQSLDQGLQFLIQYYNGEERAKGNILERFSAQQFPDLHSELNLSSLELGDSALYFCASSQSGRATDTQYFGPGTRLTVL.